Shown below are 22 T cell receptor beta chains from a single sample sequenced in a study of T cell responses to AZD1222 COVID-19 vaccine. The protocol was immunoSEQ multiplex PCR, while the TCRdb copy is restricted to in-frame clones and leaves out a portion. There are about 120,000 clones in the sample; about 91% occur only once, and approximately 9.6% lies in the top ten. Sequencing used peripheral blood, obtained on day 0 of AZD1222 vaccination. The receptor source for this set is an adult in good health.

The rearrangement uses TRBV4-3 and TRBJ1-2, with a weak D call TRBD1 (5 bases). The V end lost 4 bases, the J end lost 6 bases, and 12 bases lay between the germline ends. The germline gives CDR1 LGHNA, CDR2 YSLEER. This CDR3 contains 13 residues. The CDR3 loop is CASSLGASDGYTF. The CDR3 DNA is TGCGCCAGCAGCCTCGGGGCCAGCGATGGCTACACCTTC.

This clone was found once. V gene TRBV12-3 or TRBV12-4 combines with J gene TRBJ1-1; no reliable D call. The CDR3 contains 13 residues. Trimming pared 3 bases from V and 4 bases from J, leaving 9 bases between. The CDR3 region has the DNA TGTGCCAGCAGTTTTGAGGCAGCCACTGAAGCTTTCTTT. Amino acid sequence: CASSFEAATEAFF.

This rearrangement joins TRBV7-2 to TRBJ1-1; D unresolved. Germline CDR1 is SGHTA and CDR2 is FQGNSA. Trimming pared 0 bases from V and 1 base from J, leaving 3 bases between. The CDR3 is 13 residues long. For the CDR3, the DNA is TGTGCCAGCAGCTTAGCACAGAACACTGAAGCTTTCTTT. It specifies CASSLAQNTEAFF.

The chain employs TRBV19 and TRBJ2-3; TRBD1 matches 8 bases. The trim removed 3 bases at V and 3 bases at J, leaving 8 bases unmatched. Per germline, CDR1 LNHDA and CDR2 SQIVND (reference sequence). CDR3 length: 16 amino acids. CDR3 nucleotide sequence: TGTGCCAGTAGTATCTTAGGGCAGGGGGCGACAGATACGCAGTATTTT. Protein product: CASSILGQGATDTQYF.

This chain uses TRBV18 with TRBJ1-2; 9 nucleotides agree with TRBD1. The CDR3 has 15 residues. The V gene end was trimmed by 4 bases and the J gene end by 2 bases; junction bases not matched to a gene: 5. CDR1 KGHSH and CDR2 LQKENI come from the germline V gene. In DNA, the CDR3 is TGTGCCAGCTCACAAGACAGGGGGGTAAACTATGGCTACACCTTC. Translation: CASSQDRGVNYGYTF.

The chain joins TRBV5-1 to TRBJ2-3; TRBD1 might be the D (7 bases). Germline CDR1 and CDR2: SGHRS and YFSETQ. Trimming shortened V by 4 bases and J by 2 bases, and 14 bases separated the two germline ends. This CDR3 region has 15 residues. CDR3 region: CASSVQGRDTDTQYF. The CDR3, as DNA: TGCGCCAGCAGCGTACAGGGGCGGGACACAGATACGCAGTATTTT.

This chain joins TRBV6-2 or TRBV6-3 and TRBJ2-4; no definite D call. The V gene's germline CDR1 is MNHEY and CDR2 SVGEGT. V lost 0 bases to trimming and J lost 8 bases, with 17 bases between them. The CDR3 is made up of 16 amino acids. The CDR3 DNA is TGTGCCAGCAGTTACTCGGGCCCCCTTCGTATATACATTCAGTACTTC. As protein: CASSYSGPLRIYIQYF.

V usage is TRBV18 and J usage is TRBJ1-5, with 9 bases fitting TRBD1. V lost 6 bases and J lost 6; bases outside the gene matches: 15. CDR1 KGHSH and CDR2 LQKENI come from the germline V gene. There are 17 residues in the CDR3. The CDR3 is CASSSTPPGQGGQPQHF. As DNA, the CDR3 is TGTGCCAGCTCGTCTACGCCTCCGGGACAGGGTGGTCAGCCCCAGCATTTT.

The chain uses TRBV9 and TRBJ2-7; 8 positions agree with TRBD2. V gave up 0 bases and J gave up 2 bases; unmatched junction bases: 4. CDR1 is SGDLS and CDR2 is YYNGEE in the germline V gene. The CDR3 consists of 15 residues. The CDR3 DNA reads TGTGCCAGCAGCGTAGCGGGGGGGCAGACCTACGAGCAGTACTTC. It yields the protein CASSVAGGQTYEQYF.

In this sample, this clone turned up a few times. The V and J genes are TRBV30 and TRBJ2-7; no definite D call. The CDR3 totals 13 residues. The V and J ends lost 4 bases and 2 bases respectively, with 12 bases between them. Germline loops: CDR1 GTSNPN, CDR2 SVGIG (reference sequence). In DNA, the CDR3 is TGTGCCTGGAAGTTGACGGGTACCTACGAGCAGTACTTC. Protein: CAWKLTGTYEQYF.

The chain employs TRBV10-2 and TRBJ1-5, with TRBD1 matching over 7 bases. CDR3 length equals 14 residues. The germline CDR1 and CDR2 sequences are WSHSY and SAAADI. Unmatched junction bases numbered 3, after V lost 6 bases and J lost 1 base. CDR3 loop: CASRATGSNQPQHF. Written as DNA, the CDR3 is TGCGCCAGCAGAGCGACAGGGAGCAATCAGCCCCAGCATTTT.

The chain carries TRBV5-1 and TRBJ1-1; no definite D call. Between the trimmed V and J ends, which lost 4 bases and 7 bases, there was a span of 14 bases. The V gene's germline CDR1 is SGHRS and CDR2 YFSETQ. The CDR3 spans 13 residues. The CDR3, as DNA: TGCGCCAGCAGCCGGGGAGGGTCCCTTGAAGCTTTCTTT. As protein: CASSRGGSLEAFF.

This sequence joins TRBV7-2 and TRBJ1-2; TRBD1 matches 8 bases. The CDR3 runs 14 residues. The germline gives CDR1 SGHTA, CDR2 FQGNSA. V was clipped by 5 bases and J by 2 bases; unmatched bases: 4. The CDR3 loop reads CASSPRTGNYGYTF. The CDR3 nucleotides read TGTGCCAGCAGCCCCCGGACAGGGAACTATGGCTACACCTTC. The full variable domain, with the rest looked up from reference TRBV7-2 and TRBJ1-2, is GAGVSQSPSNKVTEKGKDVELRCDPISGHTALYWYRQSLGQGLEFLIYFQGNSAPDKSGLPSDRFSAERTGGSVSTLTIQRTQQEDSAVYLCASSPRTGNYGYTFGSGTRLTVV.

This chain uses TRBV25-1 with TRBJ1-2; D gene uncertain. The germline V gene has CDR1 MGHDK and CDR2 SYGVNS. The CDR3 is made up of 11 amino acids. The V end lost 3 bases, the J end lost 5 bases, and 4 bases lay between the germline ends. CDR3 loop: CASSDRYGYTF. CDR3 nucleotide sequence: TGTGCCAGCAGTGATAGGTATGGCTACACCTTC.

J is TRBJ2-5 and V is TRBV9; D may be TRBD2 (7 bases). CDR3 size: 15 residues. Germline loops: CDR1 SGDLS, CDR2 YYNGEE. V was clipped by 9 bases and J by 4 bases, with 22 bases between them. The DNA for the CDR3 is TGTGCCACAAGTCCCCGGGGGGAAGGGGGAGAGACCCAGTACTTC. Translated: CATSPRGEGGETQYF. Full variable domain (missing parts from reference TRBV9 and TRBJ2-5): DSGVTQTPKHLITATGQRVTLRCSPRSGDLSVYWYQQSLDQGLQFLIQYYNGEERAKGNILERFSAQQFPDLHSELNLSSLELGDSALYFCATSPRGEGGETQYFGPGTRLLVL.

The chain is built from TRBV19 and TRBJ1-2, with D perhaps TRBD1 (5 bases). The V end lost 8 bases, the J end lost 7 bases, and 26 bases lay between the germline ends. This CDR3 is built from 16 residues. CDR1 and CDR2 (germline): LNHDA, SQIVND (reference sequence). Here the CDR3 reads CASDRGAGKAYSGYTF. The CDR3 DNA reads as TGTGCCAGTGACCGAGGGGCAGGGAAGGCCTATAGTGGCTACACCTTC.

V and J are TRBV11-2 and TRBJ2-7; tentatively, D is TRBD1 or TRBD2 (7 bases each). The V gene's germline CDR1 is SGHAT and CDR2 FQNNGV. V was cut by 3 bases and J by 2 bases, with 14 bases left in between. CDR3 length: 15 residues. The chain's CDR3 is CASSLERGQTYEQYF. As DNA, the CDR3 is TGTGCCAGCAGCTTGGAGCGGGGACAGACCTACGAGCAGTACTTC. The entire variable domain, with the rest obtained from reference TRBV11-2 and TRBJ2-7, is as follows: EAGVAQSPRYKIIEKRQSVAFWCNPISGHATLYWYQQILGQGPKLLIQFQNNGVVDDSQLPKDRFSAERLKGVDSTLKIQPAKLEDSAVYLCASSLERGQTYEQYFGPGTRLTVT.

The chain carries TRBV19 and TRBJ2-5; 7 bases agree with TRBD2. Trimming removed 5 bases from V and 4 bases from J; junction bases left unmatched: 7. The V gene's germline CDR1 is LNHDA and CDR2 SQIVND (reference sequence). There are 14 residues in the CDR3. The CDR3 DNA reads TGTGCCAGTAGTCAGGTCACGGGAGGAGAGACCCAGTACTTC. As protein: CASSQVTGGETQYF. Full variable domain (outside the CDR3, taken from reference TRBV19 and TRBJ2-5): DGGITQSPKYLFRKEGQNVTLSCEQNLNHDAMYWYRQDPGQGLRLIYYSQIVNDFQKGDIAEGYSVSREKKESFPLTVTSAQKNPTAFYLCASSQVTGGETQYFGPGTRLLVL.

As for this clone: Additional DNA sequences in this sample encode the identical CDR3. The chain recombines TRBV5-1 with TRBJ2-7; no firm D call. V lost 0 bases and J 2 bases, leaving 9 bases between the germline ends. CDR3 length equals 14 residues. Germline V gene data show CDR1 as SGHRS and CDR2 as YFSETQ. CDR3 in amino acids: CASSLVVSPYEQYF. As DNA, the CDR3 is TGCGCCAGCAGCTTGGTTGTCAGTCCCTACGAGCAGTACTTC.

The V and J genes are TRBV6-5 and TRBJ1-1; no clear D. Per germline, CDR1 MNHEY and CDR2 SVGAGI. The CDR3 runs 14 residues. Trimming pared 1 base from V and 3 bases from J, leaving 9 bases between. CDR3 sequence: CASSYFRGDTEAFF. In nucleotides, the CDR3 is TGTGCCAGCAGTTACTTCCGAGGTGACACTGAAGCTTTCTTT.

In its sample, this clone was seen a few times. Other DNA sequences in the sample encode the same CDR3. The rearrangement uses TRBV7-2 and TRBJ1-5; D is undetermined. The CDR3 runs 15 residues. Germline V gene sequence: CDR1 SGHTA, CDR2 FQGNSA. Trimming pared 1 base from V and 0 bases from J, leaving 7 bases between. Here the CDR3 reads CASSLEGYSNQPQHF. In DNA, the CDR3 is TGTGCCAGCAGCTTAGAAGGTTATAGCAATCAGCCCCAGCATTTT.

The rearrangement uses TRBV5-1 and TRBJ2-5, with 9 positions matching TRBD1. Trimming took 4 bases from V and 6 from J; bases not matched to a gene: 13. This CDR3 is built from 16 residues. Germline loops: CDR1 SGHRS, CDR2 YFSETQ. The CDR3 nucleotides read TGCGCCAGCAGCCCGGGGGACAGGGTGGACGTGAAGACCCAGTACTTC. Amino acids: CASSPGDRVDVKTQYF. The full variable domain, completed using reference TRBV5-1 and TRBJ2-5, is KAGVTQTPRYLIKTRGQQVTLSCSPISGHRSVSWYQQTPGQGLQFLFEYFSETQRNKGNFPGRFSGRQFSNSRSEMNVSTLELGDSALYLCASSPGDRVDVKTQYFGPGTRLLVL.